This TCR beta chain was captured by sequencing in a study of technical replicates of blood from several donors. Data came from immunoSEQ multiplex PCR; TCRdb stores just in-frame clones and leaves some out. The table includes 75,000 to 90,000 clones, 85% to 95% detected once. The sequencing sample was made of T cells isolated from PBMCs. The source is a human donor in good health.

CDR3 coding DNA: TGTGCCAGCAGGGAACTAGGGCAGTCGAATGAAAAACTGTTTTTT. Residues: CASRELGQSNEKLFF. The V gene is TRBV27, the J gene TRBJ1-4, with no clear D. CDR1 is MNHEY and CDR2 is SMNVEV in the germline V gene (reference sequence). Deletions cut 6 bases from V and 5 bases from J, with 16 bases between. This CDR3 has 15 amino acids.